A single sample is the source of the 27 T cell receptor beta chains below, sequenced in a study of CDR3 diversity in severe acne. Each CDR3 protein is one row after TCRdb ran MiXCR on the PCR reads. The table has around 91,000 distinct CDR3 sequences, under 65% seen once. Sequenced material: blood. These receptors originate from a male donor in good health, without acne.

This clonotype showed up many times. The chain has TRBV10-3 and TRBJ1-2; D perhaps matches TRBD1 (5 bases). The CDR3 totals 14 residues. Germline loops: CDR1 ENHRY, CDR2 SYGVKD. V was clipped by 10 bases and J by 4 bases, with 19 bases between them. The CDR3 region has the DNA TGTGCCAGCCTTCCCGGGGGTGCTGGCTATGGCTACACCTTC. Translation gives CASLPGGAGYGYTF.

This clonotype has more than one count but fewer than ten. V is TRBV7-9 and J is TRBJ1-2, with TRBD1 as a possible D gene (5 bases). The CDR3 extends over 14 amino acids. V dropped 4 bases and J dropped 6 bases, with 15 bases sitting between them. Germline CDR1 SEHNR, CDR2 FQNEAQ (reference sequence). The CDR3 loop reads CASSSRGVLDGYTF. In DNA form, the CDR3 reads TGTGCCAGCAGCTCGCGAGGGGTCCTCGATGGCTACACCTTC.

The gene calls are TRBV2 and TRBJ2-7; D is possibly TRBD2 (6 bases). This CDR3 is built from 12 residues. The germline gives CDR1 SNHLY, CDR2 FYNNEI. CDR3 amino acids: CSFIDNGGEQYF. The CDR3 coding sequence is TGTTCTTTTATTGACAACGGGGGCGAGCAGTACTTC.

The chain uses TRBV3-1 and TRBJ2-7, with 9 bases lining up with TRBD2. CDR3 length: 12 amino acids. V was clipped by 3 bases and J by 9 bases; unmatched bases: 3. Looked up from germline, CDR1 is LGHDT and CDR2 is YNNKEL (reference sequence). The CDR3 loop reads CASSHRAGGQYF. The DNA of the CDR3 is TGTGCCAGCAGCCACCGAGCGGGGGGGCAGTACTTC.

This clonotype came up many times. This chain connects TRBV5-8 to TRBJ1-2; perhaps TRBD1 as D (5 bases). V lost 2 bases, J lost 8 bases, and 13 bases lay in between. The CDR3 length is 13 residues. Germline V gene data show CDR1 as SGHTS and CDR2 as YDEGEE. CDR3 residues: CASSFLLTAGYTF. The CDR3 DNA reads TGTGCCAGCAGCTTCTTACTGACAGCGGGCTACACCTTC.

This clonotype showed up just once. This sequence may be a read error, since a much larger clone differs from it by one base. The chain is built from TRBV25-1 and TRBJ1-2; 12 nucleotides align to TRBD1. CDR1 is MGHDK and CDR2 is SYGVNS in the germline V gene. The CDR3 has 15 amino acids. The CDR3 sequence is CANSEPGQGAEGYTF. The CDR3 nucleotides read TGTGCCAACAGTGAACCGGGACAGGGGGCAGAAGGCTACACCTTC.

This clonotype was detected only a few times. The CDR3 here is CATSAWGMNTGELFF. In DNA form, the CDR3 reads TGTGCCACCAGTGCCTGGGGCATGAACACCGGGGAGCTGTTTTTT. V gene TRBV24-1 combines with J gene TRBJ2-2; D perhaps matches TRBD1 (5 bases). Trimming shortened V by 5 bases and J by 1 base, and 10 bases separated the two germline ends. The CDR3 runs 15 residues. Germline V CDR1 and CDR2: KGHDR, SFDVKD.

The rearrangement uses TRBV29-1 and TRBJ1-2; no reliable D call. V lost 0 bases and J 7 bases, leaving 9 bases between the germline ends. Germline V gene lookup returns CDR1 SQVTM and CDR2 ANQGSEA. The CDR3 runs to 12 residues. The CDR3 sequence: CSVEEMGFGYTF. The CDR3 DNA reads as TGCAGCGTTGAAGAGATGGGTTTTGGCTACACCTTC.

A word on this clonotype: Relative to the germline gene, one junction end is altered; a read error may explain this. V gene TRBV15 combines with J gene TRBJ1-6; 10 bases line up with TRBD1. The CDR3 is 14 residues long. Germline CDR1 and CDR2: LNHNV and YYDKDF (reference sequence). CDR3 region: CAASRDRGHSPLHF. CDR3 nucleotides: TGTGCCGCCAGCAGAGACAGGGGGCATTCACCCCTCCACTTT.

This clonotype came up many times. This rearrangement joins TRBV11-2 to TRBJ2-2; D tentatively fits TRBD1 or TRBD2 (5 bases each). Germline CDR1 and CDR2: SGHAT and FQNNGV. The CDR3 extends over 14 amino acids. V was shortened by 5 bases and J by 5 bases, with 12 bases between the two germline ends. As DNA, the CDR3 is TGTGCCAGCAGCCCCGTGGGGGATACCGGGGAGCTGTTTTTT. Protein: CASSPVGDTGELFF.

The V call is TRBV12-3 or TRBV12-4, the J call TRBJ1-2; TRBD1 aligns across 7 bases. This CDR3 comprises 14 residues. The junction had 5 bases not matched to a gene; V was cut back by 2 bases and J by 5 bases. The CDR3 nucleotides are TGTGCCAGCAGTTTAAAGGTACAGGGGTATGGCTACACCTTC. Translation: CASSLKVQGYGYTF.

In this sample, this clonotype turned up a few times. This sequence joins TRBV19 and TRBJ2-5, with TRBD2 matching over 13 bases. Germline V gene lookup returns CDR1 LNHDA and CDR2 SQIVND (reference sequence). CDR3 length: 18 residues. J was trimmed by 1 base and V by 6 bases; bases with no gene match: 11. This CDR3 reads CASSTGLAGHDPQETQYF. The CDR3 DNA follows: TGTGCCAGTAGCACGGGACTAGCGGGGCACGACCCCCAAGAGACCCAGTACTTC.

This clonotype was observed at least ten times. The rearrangement joins TRBV5-1 to TRBJ1-5; D unclear. V lost 0 bases and J lost 0, with 7 bases in between. Per the germline V gene, CDR1 is SGHRS and CDR2 is YFSETQ. This CDR3 is 15 amino acids long. CDR3 sequence (DNA): TGCGCCAGCAGCTTGGGAGGGTATAGCAATCAGCCCCAGCATTTT. Its protein product is CASSLGGYSNQPQHF.

The CDR3 sequence: CASSSGQGAYTGELFF. The CDR3 coding sequence is TGCGCCAGCAGCTCGGGACAGGGGGCTTACACCGGGGAGCTGTTTTTT. This chain uses TRBV5-1 with TRBJ2-2, with 12 bases that match TRBD1. CDR1 is SGHRS, CDR2 YFSETQ, per germline. The CDR3 extends over 16 amino acids. Losses at the gene ends were 3 bases for V and 3 bases for J; bases not matched to a gene: 3.

The chain is built from TRBV7-2 and TRBJ1-1, with TRBD1 matching 8 bases. The trim removed 8 bases at V and 2 bases at J, leaving 16 bases unmatched. The CDR3 is 17 amino acids. Germline V CDR1 and CDR2: SGHTA, FQGNSA. The CDR3 here is CASSPGGQVIFNTEAFF. In nucleotides, the CDR3 is TGTGCCAGCTCACCAGGGGGACAGGTTATCTTTAACACTGAAGCTTTCTTT.

The V gene is TRBV20-1, the J gene TRBJ2-7; tentatively, D is TRBD2 (5 bases). Germline V gene sequence: CDR1 DFQATT, CDR2 SNEGSKA (reference sequence). The CDR3 has 16 residues. The V end was cut by 2 bases, the J end by 2 bases, with 19 bases between. CDR3 in amino acids: CSARRPGRGTTYEQYF. The CDR3 DNA is TGCAGTGCTAGACGGCCTGGTCGGGGTACAACCTACGAGCAGTACTTC.

The chain links TRBV7-6 to TRBJ2-3, with D perhaps assigned TRBD1 or TRBD2 (7 bases each). The V gene lost 5 bases and the J gene lost 3 bases, with 18 bases spanning the gap. In germline, CDR1 is SGHVS, CDR2 FNYEAQ. The CDR3 length is 16 residues. CDR3 DNA: TGTGCCAGCAGCCCAGCGCAGGGGGGGACGACAGATACGCAGTATTTT. It translates to CASSPAQGGTTDTQYF.

This chain connects TRBV7-6 to TRBJ1-2; D might be TRBD1 (6 bases). CDR3 length: 15 amino acids. Between the trimmed V and J ends, which lost 5 bases and 8 bases, there was a span of 21 bases. The germline V gene encodes CDR1 SGHVS and CDR2 FNYEAQ. The CDR3 reads CASSPQTGPVWGYTF. CDR3 bases: TGTGCCAGCAGCCCCCAGACAGGCCCAGTCTGGGGCTACACCTTC.

This clonotype appeared many times. V and J are TRBV7-9 and TRBJ1-5; D is undetermined. CDR3 length: 13 amino acids. The germline V and J ends were trimmed by 0 bases and 4 bases, with 4 bases remaining between them. CDR1 and CDR2 from the germline V gene are SEHNR and FQNEAQ (reference sequence). CDR3 coding DNA: TGTGCCAGCAGCTTAGCTTCTAATCAGCCCCAGCATTTT. Translating it yields CASSLASNQPQHF. The full variable domain, with the rest looked up from reference TRBV7-9 and TRBJ1-5, is DTGVSQNPRHKITKRGQNVTFRCDPISEHNRLYWYRQTLGQGPEFLTYFQNEAQLEKSRLLSDRFSAERPKGSFSTLEIQRTEQGDSAMYLCASSLASNQPQHFGDGTRLSIL.

This clonotype has just a few counts. The chain has TRBV10-2 and TRBJ1-3; D gene uncertain. V was shortened by 10 bases and J by 3 bases, with 16 bases between the two germline ends. The germline gives CDR1 WSHSY, CDR2 SAAADI. This CDR3 has 14 amino acids. The DNA of the CDR3 is TGCGCCACCTCGATATCGGGGAGTGGAAACACCATATATTTT. The encoded protein is CATSISGSGNTIYF.

Points on this clonotype: As the CDR3 is not closed by the conserved phenylalanine or tryptophan, this likely results from a read error. J is TRBJ2-3 and V is TRBV20-1, with 7 nucleotides matching TRBD1. The CDR3 consists of 13 residues. The J segment lost 9 bases and the V segment lost 7 bases, leaving 13 bases of the junction unmatched. Germline CDR1 is DFQATT and CDR2 is SNEGSKA (reference sequence). CDR3 bases: TGCAGTGTTGCAGGGGGTAGCATAGACACGCAGTATTCT. Its translation is CSVAGGSIDTQYS.

This clonotype has just a few counts. The V call is TRBV24-1, the J call TRBJ2-7, with D tentatively TRBD2 (6 bases). Germline assignment: CDR1 KGHDR and CDR2 SFDVKD. The CDR3 extends over 15 amino acids. V lost 2 bases and J 3 bases, leaving 13 bases between the germline ends. The CDR3 DNA sequence: TGTGCCACCAGTGATTCTCTTTCCGGGAGCTACGAGCAGTACTTC. This gives the protein CATSDSLSGSYEQYF.

There are many counts of this clonotype. The genes are TRBV20-1 and TRBJ1-1, with D possibly being TRBD1 (6 bases). Germline V gene sequence: CDR1 DFQATT, CDR2 SNEGSKA (reference sequence). V was trimmed by 5 bases and J by 5 bases, leaving 15 bases between them. This CDR3 is 13 amino acids long. This CDR3 reads CSAGTGRGTEAFF. CDR3 sequence (DNA): TGCAGTGCTGGTACAGGGAGAGGGACTGAAGCTTTCTTT.

J is TRBJ2-3 and V is TRBV5-1; 16 bases line up with TRBD2. Per germline, CDR1 SGHRS and CDR2 YFSETQ. The CDR3 contains 18 residues. Unmatched junction bases numbered 6, after V lost 3 bases and J lost 2 bases. CDR3 nucleotides: TGCGCCAGCAGCTACGGGACTAGCGGGGGGGTTTTCACAGATACGCAGTATTTT. Its translation is CASSYGTSGGVFTDTQYF.

The chain employs TRBV7-3 and TRBJ2-7, with 8 bases that match TRBD2. CDR1 is SGHTA and CDR2 is FQGTGA in the germline V gene. The CDR3 extends over 14 amino acids. The V and J ends lost 6 bases and 0 bases, in that order; junction bases with no gene match: 4. In nucleotides, the CDR3 is TGTGCCAGCAGTACCGGGACTAGCTCCTACGAGCAGTACTTC. It encodes CASSTGTSSYEQYF.

The chain joins TRBV7-2 to TRBJ1-1; unclear D gene. Germline V gene data show CDR1 as SGHTA and CDR2 as FQGNSA. The CDR3 length is 14 residues. Between the trimmed V and J ends, which lost 2 bases and 0 bases, there was a span of 7 bases. The CDR3 DNA reads as TGTGCCAGCAGCTTAACCGGTATGAACACTGAAGCTTTCTTT. Amino acids: CASSLTGMNTEAFF.

This sequence joins TRBV25-1 and TRBJ2-7, with a possible D match to TRBD1 (6 bases). Per the germline V gene, CDR1 is MGHDK and CDR2 is SYGVNS. V shed 4 bases and J shed 3 bases, with 16 bases lying between them. The CDR3 has 15 amino acids. In DNA form, the CDR3 reads TGTGCCAGCAGTGGGGGGCAGGTTGGTGGCTACGAGCAGTACTTC. It yields the protein CASSGGQVGGYEQYF.